This entry is about one TCR beta chain. Unique molecular identifiers featured in how the TCRbeta library was prepared. TCRdb independently ran MiXCR on the PCR reads; one entry per CDR3 protein. The sample lists about 610,000 distinct CDR3 sequences, more than 9% occurring once. This sample was taken from a study of T-cell reconstitution after alpha-beta-depleted transplantation in children. Germline V gene data show CDR1 as MDHEN and CDR2 as SYDVKM. The V end lost 3 bases, the J end lost 0 bases, and 14 bases lay between the germline ends. The CDR3 sequence is 16 residues long. This sequence was found in a human donor who donated a stem cell graft to a child with acute myeloid leukemia. The chain recombines TRBV28 with TRBJ1-1; D is unresolved. The sample in question was PBMCs from the stem cell graft donor, obtained from the stem cell graft. CDR3 residues: CASSLRGIVMNTEAFF. DNA for the CDR3: TGTGCCAGCAGTTTGCGGGGAATAGTCATGAACACTGAAGCTTTCTTT.